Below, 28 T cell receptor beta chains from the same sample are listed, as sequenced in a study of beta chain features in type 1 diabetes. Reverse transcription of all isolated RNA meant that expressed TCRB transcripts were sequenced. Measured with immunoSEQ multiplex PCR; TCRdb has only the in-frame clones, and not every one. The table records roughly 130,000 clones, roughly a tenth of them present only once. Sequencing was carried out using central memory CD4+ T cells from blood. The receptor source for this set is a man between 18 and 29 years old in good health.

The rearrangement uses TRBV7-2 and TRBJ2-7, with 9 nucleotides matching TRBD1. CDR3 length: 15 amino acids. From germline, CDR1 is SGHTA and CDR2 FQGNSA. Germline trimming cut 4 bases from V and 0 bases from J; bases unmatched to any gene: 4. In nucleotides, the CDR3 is TGTGCCAGCAGCTCCCGGGACAGGGCCTCCTACGAGCAGTACTTC. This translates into CASSSRDRASYEQYF.

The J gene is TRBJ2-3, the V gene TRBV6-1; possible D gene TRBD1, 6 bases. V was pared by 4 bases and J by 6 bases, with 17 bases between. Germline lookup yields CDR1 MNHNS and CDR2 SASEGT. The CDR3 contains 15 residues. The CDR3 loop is CASSVVGDIFDTQYF. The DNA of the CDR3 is TGTGCCAGCAGTGTAGTTGGGGACATATTCGATACGCAGTATTTT.

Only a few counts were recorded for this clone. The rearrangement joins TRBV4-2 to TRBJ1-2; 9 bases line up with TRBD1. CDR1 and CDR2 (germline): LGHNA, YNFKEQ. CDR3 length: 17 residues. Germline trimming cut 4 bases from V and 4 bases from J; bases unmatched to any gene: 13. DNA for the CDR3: TGTGCCAGCAGCCCAACTATTCCGGGACAGGGCGCCTATGGCTACACCTTC. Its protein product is CASSPTIPGQGAYGYTF.

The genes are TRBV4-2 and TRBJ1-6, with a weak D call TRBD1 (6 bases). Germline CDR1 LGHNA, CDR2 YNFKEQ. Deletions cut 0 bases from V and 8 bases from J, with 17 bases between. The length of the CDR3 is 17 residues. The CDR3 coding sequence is TGTGCCAGCAGCCAAGATGGTCCGGGGGGCTGGGATTCACCCCTCCACTTT. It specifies CASSQDGPGGWDSPLHF.

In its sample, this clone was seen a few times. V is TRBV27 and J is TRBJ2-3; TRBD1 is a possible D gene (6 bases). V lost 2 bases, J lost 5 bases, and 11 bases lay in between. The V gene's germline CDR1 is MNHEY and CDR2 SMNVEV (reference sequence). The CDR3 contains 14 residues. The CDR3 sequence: CASSLMGALDTQYF. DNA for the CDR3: TGTGCCAGCAGTTTAATGGGGGCTTTAGATACGCAGTATTTT.

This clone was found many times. CDR3 nucleotide sequence: TGTGCCAGCTCAACTGCGGGGGGCGCCGGGGAGCTGTTTTTT. Translation: CASSTAGGAGELFF. V usage is TRBV18 and J usage is TRBJ2-2, with 8 bases fitting TRBD2. The CDR3 is 14 amino acids. Trimming removed 5 bases from V and 6 bases from J; junction bases left unmatched: 5. CDR1 KGHSH and CDR2 LQKENI come from the germline V gene.

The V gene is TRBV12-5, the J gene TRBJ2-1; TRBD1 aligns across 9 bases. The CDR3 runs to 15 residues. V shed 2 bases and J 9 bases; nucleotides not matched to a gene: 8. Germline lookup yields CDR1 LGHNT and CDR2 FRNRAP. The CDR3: CASGLNRGPNREQFF. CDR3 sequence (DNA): TGTGCTAGTGGTTTGAACAGGGGGCCTAATCGTGAGCAGTTCTTC.

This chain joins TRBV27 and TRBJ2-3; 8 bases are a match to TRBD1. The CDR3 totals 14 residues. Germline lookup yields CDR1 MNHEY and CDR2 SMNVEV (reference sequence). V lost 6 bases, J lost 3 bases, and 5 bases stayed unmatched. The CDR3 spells CASRDTGGTDTQYF. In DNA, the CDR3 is TGTGCCAGCAGAGATACAGGGGGTACAGATACGCAGTATTTT.

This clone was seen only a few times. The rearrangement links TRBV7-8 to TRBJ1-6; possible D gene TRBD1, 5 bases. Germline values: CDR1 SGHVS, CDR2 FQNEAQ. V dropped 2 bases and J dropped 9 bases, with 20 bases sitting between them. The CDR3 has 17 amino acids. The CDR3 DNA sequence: TGTGCCAGCAGCTTAAATCGGGTGGGGCAGGGCCGTTCACCCCTCCACTTT. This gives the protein CASSLNRVGQGRSPLHF.

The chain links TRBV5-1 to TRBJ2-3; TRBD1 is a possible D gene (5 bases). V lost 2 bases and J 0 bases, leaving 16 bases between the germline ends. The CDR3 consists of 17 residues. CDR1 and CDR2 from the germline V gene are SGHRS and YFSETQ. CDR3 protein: CASSFTPAGRSTDTQYF. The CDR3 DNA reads TGCGCCAGCAGCTTTACCCCAGCAGGGCGAAGCACAGATACGCAGTATTTT.

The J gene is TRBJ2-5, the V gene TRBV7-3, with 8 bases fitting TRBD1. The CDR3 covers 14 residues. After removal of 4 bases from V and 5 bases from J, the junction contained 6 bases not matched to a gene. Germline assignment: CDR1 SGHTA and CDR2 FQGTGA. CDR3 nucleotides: TGTGCCAGCAGCTCCAGGGGGCGCGGGGAGACCCAGTACTTC. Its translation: CASSSRGRGETQYF.

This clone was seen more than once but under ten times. CDR3 in amino acids: CASSPLTDRNEQFF. The CDR3 coding sequence is TGTGCCAGCAGTCCTCTAACAGATCGCAATGAGCAGTTCTTC. The V call is TRBV6-1, the J call TRBJ2-1; D not resolved. There are 14 residues in the CDR3. Trimming cost V 5 bases and J 6 bases, with 14 bases left between them. Per germline, CDR1 MNHNS and CDR2 SASEGT.

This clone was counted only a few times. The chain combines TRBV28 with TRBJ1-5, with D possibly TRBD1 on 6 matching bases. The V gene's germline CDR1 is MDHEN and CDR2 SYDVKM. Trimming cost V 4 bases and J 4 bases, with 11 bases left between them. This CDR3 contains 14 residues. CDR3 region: CASSSGVRNQPQHF. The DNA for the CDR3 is TGTGCCAGCAGTTCAGGGGTGAGGAATCAGCCCCAGCATTTT.

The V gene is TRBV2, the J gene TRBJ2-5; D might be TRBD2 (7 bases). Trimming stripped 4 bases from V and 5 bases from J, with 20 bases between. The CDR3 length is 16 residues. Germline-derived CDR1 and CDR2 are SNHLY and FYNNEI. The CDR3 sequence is CASSGAGARGRETQYF. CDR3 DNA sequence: TGTGCCAGCAGTGGCGCGGGAGCCAGGGGTCGTGAGACCCAGTACTTC. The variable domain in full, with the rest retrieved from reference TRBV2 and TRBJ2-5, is EPEVTQTPSHQVTQMGQEVILRCVPISNHLYFYWYRQILGQKVEFLVSFYNNEISEKSEIFDDQFSVERPDGSNFTLKIRSTKLEDSAMYFCASSGAGARGRETQYFGPGTRLLVL.

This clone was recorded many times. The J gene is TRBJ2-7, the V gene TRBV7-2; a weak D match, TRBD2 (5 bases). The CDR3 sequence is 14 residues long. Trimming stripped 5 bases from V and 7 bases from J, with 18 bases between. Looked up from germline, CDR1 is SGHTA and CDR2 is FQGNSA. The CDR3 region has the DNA TGTGCCAGCAGCGGTACCGGGATCCCACGGGAGCAGTACTTC. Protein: CASSGTGIPREQYF.

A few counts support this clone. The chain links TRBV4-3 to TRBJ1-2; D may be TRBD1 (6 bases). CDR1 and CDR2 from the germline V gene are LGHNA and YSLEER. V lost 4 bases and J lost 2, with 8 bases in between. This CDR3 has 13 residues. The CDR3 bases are TGCGCCAGCAGCCTAGGACAGAACTATGGCTACACCTTC. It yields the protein CASSLGQNYGYTF.

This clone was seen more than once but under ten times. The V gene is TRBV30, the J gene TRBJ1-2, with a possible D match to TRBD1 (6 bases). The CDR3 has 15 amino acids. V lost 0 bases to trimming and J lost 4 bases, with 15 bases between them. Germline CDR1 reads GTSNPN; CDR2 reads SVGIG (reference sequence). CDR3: CAWSVPMGAGYGYTF. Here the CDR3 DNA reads TGTGCCTGGAGTGTACCGATGGGGGCCGGCTATGGCTACACCTTC.

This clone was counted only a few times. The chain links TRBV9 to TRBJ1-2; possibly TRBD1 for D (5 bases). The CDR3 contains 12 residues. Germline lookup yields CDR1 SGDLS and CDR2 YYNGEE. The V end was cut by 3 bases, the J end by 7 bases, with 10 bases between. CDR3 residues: CASSAREFGYTF. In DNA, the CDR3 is TGTGCCAGCAGCGCCAGGGAATTTGGCTACACCTTC.

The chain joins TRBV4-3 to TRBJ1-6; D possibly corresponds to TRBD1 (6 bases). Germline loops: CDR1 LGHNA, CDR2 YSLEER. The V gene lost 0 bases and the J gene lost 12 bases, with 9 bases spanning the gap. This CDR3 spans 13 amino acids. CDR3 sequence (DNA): TGCGCCAGCAGCCAAGATTCAGGGGTACCCCTCCACTTT. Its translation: CASSQDSGVPLHF.

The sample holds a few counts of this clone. The CDR3 nucleotides are TGTGCCAGCAGCTTACACTTCTCTGGGGCCAACGTCCTGACTTTC. This translates into CASSLHFSGANVLTF. The chain employs TRBV7-2 and TRBJ2-6; D gene unclear. Germline CDR1 and CDR2: SGHTA and FQGNSA. The CDR3 is made up of 15 amino acids. The ends were cut back, 2 bases at V and 0 bases at J, with 5 bases in the middle.

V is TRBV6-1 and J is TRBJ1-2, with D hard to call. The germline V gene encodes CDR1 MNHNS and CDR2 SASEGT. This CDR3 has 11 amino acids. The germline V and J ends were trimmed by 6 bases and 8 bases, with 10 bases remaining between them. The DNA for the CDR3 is TGTGCCAGCAGGTCAGGTTCCGGCTACACCTTC. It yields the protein CASRSGSGYTF.

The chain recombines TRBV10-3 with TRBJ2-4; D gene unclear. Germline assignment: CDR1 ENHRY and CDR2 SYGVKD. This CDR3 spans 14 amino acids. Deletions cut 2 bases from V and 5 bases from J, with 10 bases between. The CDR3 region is CAISEDSIQNIQYF. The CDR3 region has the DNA TGTGCCATCAGTGAGGACTCTATCCAAAACATTCAGTACTTC.

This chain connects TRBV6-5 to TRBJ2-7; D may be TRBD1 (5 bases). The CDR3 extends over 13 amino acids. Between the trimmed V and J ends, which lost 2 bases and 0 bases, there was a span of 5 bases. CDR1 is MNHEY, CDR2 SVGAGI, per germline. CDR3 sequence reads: CASSYDSSYEQYF. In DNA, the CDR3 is TGTGCCAGCAGTTACGACAGCTCCTACGAGCAGTACTTC.

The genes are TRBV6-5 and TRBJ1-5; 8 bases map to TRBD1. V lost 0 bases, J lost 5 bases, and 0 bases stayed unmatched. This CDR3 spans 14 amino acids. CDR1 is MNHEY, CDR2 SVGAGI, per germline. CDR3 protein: CASSYSDRDQPQHF. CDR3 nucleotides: TGTGCCAGCAGTTACTCGGACAGGGATCAGCCCCAGCATTTT.

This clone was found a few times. The CDR3 loop reads CASSLGQGHNSPLHF. The CDR3 DNA follows: TGCGCCAGCAGCTTGGGCCAGGGTCATAATTCACCCCTCCACTTT. The chain couples TRBV5-1 to TRBJ1-6; D is perhaps TRBD1 (5 bases). Trimming removed 0 bases from V and 5 bases from J, with 9 bases in between. Germline V CDR1 and CDR2: SGHRS, YFSETQ. The CDR3 consists of 15 residues.

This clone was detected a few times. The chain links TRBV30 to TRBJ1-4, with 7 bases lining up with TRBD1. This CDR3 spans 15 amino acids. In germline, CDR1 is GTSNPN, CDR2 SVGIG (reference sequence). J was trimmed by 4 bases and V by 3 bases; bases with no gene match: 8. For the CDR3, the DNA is TGTGCCTGGAGCCGGAAAACAGGGGATAATGAAAAACTGTTTTTT. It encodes CAWSRKTGDNEKLFF.

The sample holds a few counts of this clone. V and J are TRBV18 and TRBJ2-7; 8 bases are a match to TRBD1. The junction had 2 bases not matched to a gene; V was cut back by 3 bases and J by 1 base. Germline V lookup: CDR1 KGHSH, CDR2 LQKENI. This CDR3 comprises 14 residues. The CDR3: CASSPGQESYEQYF. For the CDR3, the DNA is TGTGCCAGCTCACCGGGACAGGAATCCTACGAGCAGTACTTC. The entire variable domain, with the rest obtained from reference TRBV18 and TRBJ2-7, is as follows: NAGVMQNPRHLVRRRGQEARLRCSPMKGHSHVYWYRQLPEEGLKFMVYLQKENIIDESGMPKERFSAEFPKEGPSILRIQQVVRGDSAAYFCASSPGQESYEQYFGPGTRLTVT.

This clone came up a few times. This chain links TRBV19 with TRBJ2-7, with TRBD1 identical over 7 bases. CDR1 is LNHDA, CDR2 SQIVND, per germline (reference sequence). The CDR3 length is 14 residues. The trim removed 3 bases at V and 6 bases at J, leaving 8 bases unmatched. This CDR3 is CASSIEGGLGEQYF. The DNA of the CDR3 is TGTGCCAGTAGTATCGAAGGGGGCTTAGGCGAGCAGTACTTC.